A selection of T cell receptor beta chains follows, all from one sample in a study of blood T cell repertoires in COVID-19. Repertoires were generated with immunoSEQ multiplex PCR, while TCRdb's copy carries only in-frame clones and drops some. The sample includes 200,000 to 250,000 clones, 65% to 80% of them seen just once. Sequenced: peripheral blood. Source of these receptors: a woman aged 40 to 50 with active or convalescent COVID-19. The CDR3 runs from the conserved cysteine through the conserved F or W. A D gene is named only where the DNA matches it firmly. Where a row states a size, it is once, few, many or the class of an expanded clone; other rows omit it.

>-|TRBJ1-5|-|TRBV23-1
CASSQSNEGQLYSNQPQHF
TGCGCCAGCAGTCAATCGAATGAGGGACAACTTTATAGCAATCAGCCCCAGCATTTT
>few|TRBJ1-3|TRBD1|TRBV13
CASSSRGRLPGNTIYF
TGTGCCAGCAGCTCCAGGGGGCGGCTGCCTGGAAACACCATATATTTT
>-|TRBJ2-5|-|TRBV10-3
CAISEAAGNGETQYF
TGTGCCATCAGTGAGGCGGCGGGGAATGGGGAGACCCAGTACTTC
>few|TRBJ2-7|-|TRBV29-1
CSVARGLGEQYF
TGCAGCGTTGCAAGGGGATTGGGCGAGCAGTACTTC
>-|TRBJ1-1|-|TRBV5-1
CASTLVIGDGTEAFF
TGCGCCAGCACCCTTGTTATAGGGGATGGCACTGAAGCTTTCTTT
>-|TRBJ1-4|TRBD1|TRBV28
CASSPPGGRGLPRDEKLFF
TGTGCCAGCAGTCCACCCGGGGGCAGGGGGCTCCCTCGGGATGAAAAACTGTTTTTT
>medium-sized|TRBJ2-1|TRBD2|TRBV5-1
CASSAAGGYNEQFF
TGCGCCAGCAGTGCTGCGGGGGGTTACAATGAGCAGTTCTTC
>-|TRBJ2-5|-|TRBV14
CASSGGRPGTQYF
TGTGCCAGCAGTGGGGGCCGACCGGGGACCCAGTACTTC
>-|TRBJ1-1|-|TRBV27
CASSLSTRGAAFF
TGTGCCAGCAGTTTATCGACAAGGGGTGCTGCTTTCTTT
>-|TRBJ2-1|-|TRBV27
CASRKYPQFYNEQFF
TGTGCCAGCAGAAAGTATCCACAGTTCTACAATGAGCAGTTCTTC
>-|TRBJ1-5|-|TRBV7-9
CASSPPDQPQHF
TGTGCCAGCAGCCCCCCGGATCAGCCCCAGCATTTT
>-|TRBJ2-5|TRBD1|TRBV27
CASSLSSHRGRETQYF
TGTGCCAGCAGTTTATCGAGCCACAGGGGGCGCGAGACCCAGTACTTC
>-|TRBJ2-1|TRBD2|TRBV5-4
CASSLGSGSYNEQFF
TGTGCCAGCAGCTTGGGCAGCGGGAGCTACAATGAGCAGTTCTTC
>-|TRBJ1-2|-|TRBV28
CASSFAQGRVGYTF
TGTGCCAGCAGCTTCGCGCAGGGGCGCGTTGGCTACACCTTC
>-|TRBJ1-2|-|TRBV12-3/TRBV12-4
CASSPTSNYGYTF
TGTGCCAGCAGCCCGACTTCAAATTATGGCTACACCTTC
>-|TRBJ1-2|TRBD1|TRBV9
CASSLSRTGVGYTF
TGTGCCAGCAGCCTTTCACGGACAGGGGTTGGCTACACCTTC
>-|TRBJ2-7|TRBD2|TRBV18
CASSPRASGAYEQYF
TGTGCCAGCTCACCCCGGGCTAGCGGGGCCTACGAGCAGTACTTC
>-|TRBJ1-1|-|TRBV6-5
CASSRQVNTEAFF
TGTGCCAGCAGCCGACAGGTGAACACTGAAGCTTTCTTT
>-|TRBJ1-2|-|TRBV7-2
CASRRQALPYGYTF
TGTGCCAGCAGGCGACAGGCGCTACCCTATGGCTACACCTTC
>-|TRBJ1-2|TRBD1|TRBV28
CASSPPGQGSYGYTF
TGTGCCAGCAGTCCTCCGGGACAGGGAAGCTATGGCTACACCTTC
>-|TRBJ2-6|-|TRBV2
CASSEARGSGANVLTF
TGTGCCAGCAGTGAAGCTCGGGGATCCGGGGCCAACGTCCTGACTTTC
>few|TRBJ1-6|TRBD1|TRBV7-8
CASSLNRGNSPLHF
TGTGCCAGCAGCTTAAACAGGGGTAATTCACCCCTCCACTTT
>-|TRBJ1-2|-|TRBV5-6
CASTSTGLYGYTF
TGTGCCAGCACCTCAACAGGGCTCTATGGCTACACCTTC
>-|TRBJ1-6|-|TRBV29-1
CSVAEGQRNSPLHF
TGCAGCGTTGCGGAGGGGCAGAGAAATTCACCCCTCCACTTT
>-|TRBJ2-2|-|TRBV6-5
CASSPGTSRTGELFF
TGTGCCAGCAGTCCCGGGACATCGCGGACCGGGGAGCTGTTTTTT
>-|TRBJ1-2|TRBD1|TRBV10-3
CAISAAGTGHGYTF
TGTGCCATCAGTGCTGCCGGGACAGGGCATGGCTACACCTTC
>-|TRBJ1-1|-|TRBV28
CASRRTEAFF
TGTGCCAGCAGGAGGACTGAAGCTTTCTTT
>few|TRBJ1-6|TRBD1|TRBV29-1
CSVGDRGDNSPLHF
TGCAGCGTTGGGGACAGGGGCGATAATTCACCCCTCCACTTT
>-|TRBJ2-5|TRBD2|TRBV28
CASSTRTSGQETQYF
TGTGCCAGCAGTACCCGGACTAGCGGCCAAGAGACCCAGTACTTC
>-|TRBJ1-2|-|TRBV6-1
CASSERWGDYGYTF
TGTGCCAGCAGTGAACGGTGGGGGGACTATGGCTACACCTTC
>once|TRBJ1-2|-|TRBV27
CASSLTLYDYGYTF
TGTGCCAGCAGTTTAACCCTCTATGACTATGGCTACACCTTC
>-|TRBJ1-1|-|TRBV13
CASSEEGQVGGEAFF
TGTGCCAGCAGCGAAGAGGGCCAGGTCGGCGGTGAAGCTTTCTTT
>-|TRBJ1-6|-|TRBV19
CASTPQDGVFSPLHF
TGTGCCAGTACCCCCCAGGACGGGGTTTTCTCACCCCTCCACTTT
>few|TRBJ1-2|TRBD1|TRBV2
CASKKGGANYGYTF
TGTGCCAGCAAGAAAGGGGGCGCCAACTATGGCTACACCTTC
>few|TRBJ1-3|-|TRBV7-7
CASSPRGSGNTIYF
TGTGCTAGCAGCCCTAGGGGGTCTGGAAACACCATATATTTT
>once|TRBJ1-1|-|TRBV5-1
CASSLAPGLGRNTEAFF
TGCGCCAGCAGCTTGGCCCCGGGACTTGGGAGGAACACTGAAGCTTTCTTT
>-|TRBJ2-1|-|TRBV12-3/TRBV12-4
CASSFGPEQFF
TGTGCCAGCAGTTTTGGCCCTGAGCAGTTCTTC
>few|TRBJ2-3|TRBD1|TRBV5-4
CASSRDRGTDTQYF
TGTGCCAGCAGCCGGGACAGGGGGACAGATACGCAGTATTTT
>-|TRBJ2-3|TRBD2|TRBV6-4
CASSDSGGGSTDTQYF
TGTGCCAGCAGTGACTCCGGCGGGGGTAGCACAGATACGCAGTATTTT
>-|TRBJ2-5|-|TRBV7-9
CASSAWTTSTYF
TGTGCCAGCAGCGCTTGGACAACTAGCACGTACTTC
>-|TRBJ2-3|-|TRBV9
CASSADRSGDTQYF
TGTGCCAGCAGTGCCGACCGGTCGGGGGATACGCAGTATTTT
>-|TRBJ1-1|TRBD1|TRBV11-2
CASSLDRDTEAFF
TGTGCCAGCAGCCTTGACAGGGACACTGAAGCTTTCTTT
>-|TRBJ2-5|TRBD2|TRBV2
CASSPGRLAGVRQETQYF
TGTGCCAGCAGCCCGGGGAGGCTAGCGGGGGTACGGCAAGAGACCCAGTACTTC
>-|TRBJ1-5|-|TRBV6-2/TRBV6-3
CASSVGLNSNQPQHF
TGTGCCAGCAGCGTCGGACTCAATAGCAATCAGCCCCAGCATTTT
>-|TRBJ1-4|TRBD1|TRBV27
CASSQGQGYEKLFF
TGTGCCAGCAGTCAGGGACAGGGGTATGAAAAACTGTTTTTT
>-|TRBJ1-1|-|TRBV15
CATSRAGGTEAFF
TGTGCCACCAGCAGAGCCGGAGGTACTGAAGCTTTCTTT
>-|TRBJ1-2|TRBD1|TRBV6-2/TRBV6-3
CASSLTGSGYTF
TGTGCCAGCAGCCTGACAGGGAGTGGCTACACCTTC